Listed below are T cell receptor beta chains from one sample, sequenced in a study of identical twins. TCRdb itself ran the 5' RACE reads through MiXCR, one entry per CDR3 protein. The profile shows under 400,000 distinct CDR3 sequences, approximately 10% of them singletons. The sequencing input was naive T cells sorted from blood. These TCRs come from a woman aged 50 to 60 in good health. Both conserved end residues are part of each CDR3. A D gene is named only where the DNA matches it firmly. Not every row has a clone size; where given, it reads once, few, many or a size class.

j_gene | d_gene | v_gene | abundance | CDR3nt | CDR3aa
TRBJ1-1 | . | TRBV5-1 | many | TGCGCCAGCAGCTTGGGACAGGAAGCTTTCTTT | CASSLGQEAFF
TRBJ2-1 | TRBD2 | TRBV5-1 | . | TGCGCCAGCAGCCCGGGACTAGCGGTCCCAAAGCCCAATGAGCAGTTCTTC | CASSPGLAVPKPNEQFF
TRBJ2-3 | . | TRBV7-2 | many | TGTGCCAGCAGCTTAGTTGCCGGGGATACGCAGTATTTT | CASSLVAGDTQYF
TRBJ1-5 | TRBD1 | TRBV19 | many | TGTGCCAGTAGGCCGGGACAGGGTAAGGATAGCAATCAGCCCCAGCATTTT | CASRPGQGKDSNQPQHF
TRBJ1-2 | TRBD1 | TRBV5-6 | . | TGTGCCAGCAGAGCTTGGACAGGGTGGAACTATGGCTACACCTTC | CASRAWTGWNYGYTF
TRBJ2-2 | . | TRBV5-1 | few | TGCGCCAGCAGCCCCGGACAGTCTAGCGGGGAGCTGTTTTTT | CASSPGQSSGELFF
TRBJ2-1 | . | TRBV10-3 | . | TGTGCCATCAGTGAGGGACAGAACTCCTACAATGAGCAGTTCTTC | CAISEGQNSYNEQFF
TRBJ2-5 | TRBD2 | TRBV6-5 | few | TGTGCCAGCAACCGGGGGGGGGCGCGGGAGACCCAGTACTTC | CASNRGGARETQYF
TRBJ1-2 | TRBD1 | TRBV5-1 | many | TGCGCCAGCAGCTTGGCAGGGGGCTTGTCTGGCTACACCTTC | CASSLAGGLSGYTF
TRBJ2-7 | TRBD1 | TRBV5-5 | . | TGTGCCAGCAGCTTGGCTGGGACAGGGATTGGCGAGCAGTACTTC | CASSLAGTGIGEQYF
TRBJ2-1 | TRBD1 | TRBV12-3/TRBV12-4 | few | TGTGCCAGCAGTTCGTTGGGACAGGGGGTTAGAGAGCAGTTCTTC | CASSSLGQGVREQFF
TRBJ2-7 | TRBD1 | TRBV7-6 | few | TGTGCCAGCAGACCGGGACAGGGGTCTTACGAGCAGTACTTC | CASRPGQGSYEQYF
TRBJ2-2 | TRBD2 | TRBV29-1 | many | TGCAGCGTTGTCCTCGGGGCGGGAGTGAACACCGGGGAGCTGTTTTTT | CSVVLGAGVNTGELFF
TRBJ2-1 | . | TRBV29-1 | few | TGCAGCGGGGGGCGGGGACACAATGAGCAGTTCTTC | CSGGRGHNEQFF
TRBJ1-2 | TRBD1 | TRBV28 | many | TGTGCCAGCCTTGGACAGGGAGCATTCTATGGCTACACCTTC | CASLGQGAFYGYTF
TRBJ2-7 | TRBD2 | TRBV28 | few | TGTGCCAGCAGTGGTCCTAATAGCGGGAGGACCTACGAGCAGTACTTC | CASSGPNSGRTYEQYF
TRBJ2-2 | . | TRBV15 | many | TGTGCCACCAGCAGGAGATCGGCCGGGGAGCTGTTTTTT | CATSRRSAGELFF
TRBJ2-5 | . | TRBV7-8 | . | TGTGCCAGCAGCCAACCCCACTACATGGAGACCCAGTACTTC | CASSQPHYMETQYF
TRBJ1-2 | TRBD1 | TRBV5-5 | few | TGTGCCAGCAGCTTGGCGGAAGGGGGCTACTATGGCTACACCTTC | CASSLAEGGYYGYTF
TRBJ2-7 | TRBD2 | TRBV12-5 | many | TGTGCTAGTGGTTGGCCCCAGGGAACCGGGACTAGCGGGGGGCACCCTCCCTACGAGCAGTACTTC | CASGWPQGTGTSGGHPPYEQYF
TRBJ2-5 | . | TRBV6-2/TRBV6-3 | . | TGTGCCAGCAGGTACCGGACAGAAGAGACCCAGTACTTC | CASRYRTEETQYF
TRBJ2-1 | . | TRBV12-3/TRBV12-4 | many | TGTGCCAGCAGTTTAGAGTTGGGCAATGAGCAGTTCTTC | CASSLELGNEQFF
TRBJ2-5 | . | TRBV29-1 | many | TGCAGCGTTGAAAGGTTTGAGACCCAGTACTTC | CSVERFETQYF
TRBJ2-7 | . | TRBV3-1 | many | TGTGCCAGTCAAGATGGACAGTACTACGAGCAGTACTTC | CASQDGQYYEQYF
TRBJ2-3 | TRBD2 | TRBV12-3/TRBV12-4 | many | TGTGCCAGCATCGAAGCGGGAGGCAGCACAGATACGCAGTATTTT | CASIEAGGSTDTQYF
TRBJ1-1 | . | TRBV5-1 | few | TGCGCCAGCAGCTTGGAACCGCTGAAGGGCACTGAAGCTTTCTTT | CASSLEPLKGTEAFF
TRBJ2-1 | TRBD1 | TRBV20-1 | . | TGCAGTGCTAGCCTTTCGGGGACAGGTATCTACAATGAGCAGTTCTTC | CSASLSGTGIYNEQFF
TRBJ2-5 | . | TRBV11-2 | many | TGTGCCAGCAGCTTAGCTAGCCTAAAGCAAGAGACCCAGTACTTC | CASSLASLKQETQYF